This T cell receptor (beta chain) derives from a study of cytomegalovirus exposure and HLA in healthy donors. The study, taken as a whole, reports: A list of 150 to 200 TCR beta chains associated with cytomegalovirus was given.

In the case of this clone: Its antigen is undetermined.

CDR1 is MGHRA, CDR2 YSYEKL, per germline. The CDR3 covers 15 residues. The junction had 12 bases not matched to a gene; V was cut back by 1 base and J by 12 bases. Assay used: immunoSEQ multiplex PCR; TCRdb lists only in-frame clones, some missing. The sample yields around 160,000 clones, over 80% seen once. The sequence came from a man aged 30 to 45 in good health and CMV-seropositive. This chain connects TRBV4-1 to TRBJ2-3; TRBD1 matches 8 bases. The sample taken for sequencing was PBMCs. CDR3 region: CASSQGTAGGELQYF. The CDR3 DNA sequence: TGCGCCAGCAGCCAAGGAACGGCAGGGGGCGAATTACAGTATTTT.